A single sample is the source of the 6 T cell receptor beta chains below, sequenced in a study of T cell responses to AZD1222 COVID-19 vaccine. Sequenced by immunoSEQ multiplex PCR; TCRdb stores in-frame clones only, minus some. Among about 120,000 clones listed, around nine tenths were seen once. This specimen consisted of peripheral blood, obtained on day 0 of AZD1222 vaccination. The receptors shown here come from an adult in good health.

The chain joins TRBV7-2 to TRBJ1-6, with 9 bases that match TRBD1. Germline lookup yields CDR1 SGHTA and CDR2 FQGNSA. The V gene end was trimmed by 5 bases and the J gene end by 9 bases; junction bases not matched to a gene: 8. The CDR3 consists of 15 residues. CDR3 bases: TGTGCCAGCAGCCTCAGACAGGGGGGTCCTTCACCCCTCCACTTT. Residues: CASSLRQGGPSPLHF.

This rearrangement joins TRBV11-3 to TRBJ2-3, with D possibly being TRBD2 (5 bases). Germline CDR1 is SGHNT and CDR2 is YENEEA. CDR3 size: 13 residues. The V end lost 5 bases, the J end lost 4 bases, and 10 bases lay between the germline ends. CDR3 coding DNA: TGTGCCAGCAGCGTGTTCGGGGCAGATACGCAGTATTTT. The encoded protein is CASSVFGADTQYF.

The rearrangement joins TRBV27 to TRBJ1-1; D is unresolved. The germline CDR1 and CDR2 sequences are MNHEY and SMNVEV (reference sequence). The CDR3 sequence is 18 residues long. The V end lost 2 bases, the J end lost 0 bases, and 19 bases lay between the germline ends. CDR3 DNA sequence: TGTGCCAGCAGTTTAGAAATCCTCGCAGCCCTCATGAACACTGAAGCTTTCTTT. This gives the protein CASSLEILAALMNTEAFF.

The CDR3 DNA sequence: TGTGCCAGCAGTGACCTTCGATGGTACGGGTGGGCTGAAGCTTTCTTT. Protein: CASSDLRWYGWAEAFF. The chain couples TRBV6-4 to TRBJ1-1; D unresolved. From germline, CDR1 is MRHNA and CDR2 SNTAGT. The V and J ends lost 2 bases and 6 bases respectively, with 19 bases between them. The CDR3 is 16 amino acids.

Relative to its sample, this clone is medium-sized (0.01 to 0.1%). The chain combines TRBV29-1 with TRBJ1-5, with 7 bases matching TRBD1. V was pared by 5 bases and J by 0 bases, with 7 bases of the junction left unmatched. The germline V gene encodes CDR1 SQVTM and CDR2 ANQGSEA. The CDR3 is 15 amino acids. The CDR3 DNA follows: TGCAGCGTTCGGGACAGCCCTTATAGCAATCAGCCCCAGCATTTT. It translates to CSVRDSPYSNQPQHF.

The chain combines TRBV19 with TRBJ1-3, with no clear D. Trimming removed 5 bases at V and 0 bases at J, with 20 bases between. This CDR3 contains 18 residues. From germline, CDR1 is LNHDA and CDR2 SQIVND (reference sequence). This chain's CDR3 is CASSQYSQPALSGNTIYF. CDR3 nucleotide sequence: TGTGCCAGTAGTCAGTATAGCCAGCCAGCCCTCTCTGGAAACACCATATATTTT.